This T cell receptor (beta chain) was captured by sequencing in a study of T cell responses to AZD1222 COVID-19 vaccine. Profiled with immunoSEQ multiplex PCR; TCRdb holds only in-frame clones, not every one. The table records fewer than 150,000 clones, approximately 90% of them present only once. CDR3 length equals 15 residues. Germline CDR1 reads MNHEY; CDR2 reads SVGAGI. V shed 6 bases, J shed 9 bases, and the junction held 9 bases outside the gene matches. This specimen was peripheral blood, taken on day 0 of AZD1222 vaccination. This rearrangement joins TRBV6-5 to TRBJ1-6; 9 bases agree with TRBD1. This sequence was found in an adult in good health. This chain's CDR3 is CASRLEDRGFSPLHF. The CDR3 coding sequence is TGTGCCAGCAGATTAGAGGACAGGGGTTTTTCACCCCTCCACTTT.